The T cell receptor (beta chain) described here comes from a study of T cells in localized non-small cell lung cancer. Study-level results: For the top 100 tumor clones, a median approximately 61 also appeared in adjacent lung. Uninvolved neighboring lung showed the greatest T cell clonality, exceeding tumor.

This clone was found once. What it binds is unknown. Libraries were prepared by immunoSEQ multiplex PCR; TCRdb keeps only in-frame clonotypes and omits some of them. The sample records tens of thousands of clones, roughly 79% being singletons. Sample: PBMCs, taken before any cancer treatment. The source of this sequence is a man aged 35 to 70 with stage II lung adenocarcinoma.

CDR3 bases: TGTGCCAGCAGTTTATCGGGATCAGCTCGTCAGCCCCAGCATTTT. Translating gives CASSLSGSARQPQHF. The chain employs TRBV27 and TRBJ1-5, with D unresolved. V lost 0 bases to trimming and J lost 6 bases, with 12 bases between them. Germline V gene lookup returns CDR1 MNHEY and CDR2 SMNVEV (reference sequence). The CDR3 totals 15 residues.